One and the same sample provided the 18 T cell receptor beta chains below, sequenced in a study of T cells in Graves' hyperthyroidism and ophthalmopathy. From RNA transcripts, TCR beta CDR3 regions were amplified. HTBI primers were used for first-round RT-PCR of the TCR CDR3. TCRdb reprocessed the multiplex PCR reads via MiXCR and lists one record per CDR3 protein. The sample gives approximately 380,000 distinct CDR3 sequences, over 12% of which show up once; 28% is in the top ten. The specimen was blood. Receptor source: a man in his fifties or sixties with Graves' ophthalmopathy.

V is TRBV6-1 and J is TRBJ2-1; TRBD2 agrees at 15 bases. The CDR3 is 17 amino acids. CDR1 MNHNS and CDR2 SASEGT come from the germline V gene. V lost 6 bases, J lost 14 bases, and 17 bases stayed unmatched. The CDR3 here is CASSDLPPGLAGGREFF. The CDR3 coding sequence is TGTGCCAGCAGCGACCTACCCCCGGGACTAGCGGGAGGCCGCGAGTTCTTC.

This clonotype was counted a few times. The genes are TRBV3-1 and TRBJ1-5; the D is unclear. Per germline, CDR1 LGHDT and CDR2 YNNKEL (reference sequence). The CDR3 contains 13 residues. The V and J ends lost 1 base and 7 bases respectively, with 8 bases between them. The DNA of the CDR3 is TGTGCCAGCAGCCAAGCTGTCGGGCAGCCCCAGCATTTT. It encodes CASSQAVGQPQHF.

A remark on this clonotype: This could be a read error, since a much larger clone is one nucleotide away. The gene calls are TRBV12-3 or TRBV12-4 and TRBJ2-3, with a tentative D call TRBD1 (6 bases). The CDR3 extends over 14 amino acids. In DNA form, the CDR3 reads TGTGCCAGCAGTTTAGGGGCACAGGGTGATACGCGGTATTTT. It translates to CASSLGAQGDTRYF.

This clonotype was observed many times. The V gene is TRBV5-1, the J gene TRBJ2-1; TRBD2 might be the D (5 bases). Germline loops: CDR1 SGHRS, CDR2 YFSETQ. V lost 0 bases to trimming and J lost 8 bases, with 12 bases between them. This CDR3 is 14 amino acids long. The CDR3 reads CASSLVSGGDEQFF. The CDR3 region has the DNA TGCGCCAGCAGCTTGGTTTCTGGAGGCGATGAGCAGTTCTTC.

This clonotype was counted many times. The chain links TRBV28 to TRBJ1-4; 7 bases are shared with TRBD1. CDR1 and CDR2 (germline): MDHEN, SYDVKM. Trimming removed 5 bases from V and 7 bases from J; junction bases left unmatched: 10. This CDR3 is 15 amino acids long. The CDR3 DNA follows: TGTGCCAGCAGTCTCCACAGGGGAATGGGTGAAAAACTGTTTTTT. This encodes CASSLHRGMGEKLFF.

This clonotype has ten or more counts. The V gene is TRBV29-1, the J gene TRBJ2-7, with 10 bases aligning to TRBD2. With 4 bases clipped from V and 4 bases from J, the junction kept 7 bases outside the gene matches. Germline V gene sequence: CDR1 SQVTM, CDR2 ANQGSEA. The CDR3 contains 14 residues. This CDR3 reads CSVVSGLAVYEQYF. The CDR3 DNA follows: TGCAGCGTTGTCAGTGGACTAGCGGTATACGAGCAGTACTTC.

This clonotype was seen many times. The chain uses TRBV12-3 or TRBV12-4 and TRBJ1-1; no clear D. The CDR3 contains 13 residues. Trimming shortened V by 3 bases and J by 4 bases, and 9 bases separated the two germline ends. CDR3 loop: CASSFHLGTEAFF. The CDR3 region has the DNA TGTGCCAGCAGTTTTCATTTAGGCACTGAAGCTTTCTTT.

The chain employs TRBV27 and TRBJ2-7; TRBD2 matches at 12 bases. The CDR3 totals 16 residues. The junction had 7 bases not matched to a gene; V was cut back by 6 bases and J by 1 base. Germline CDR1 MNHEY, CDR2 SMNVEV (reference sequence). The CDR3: CASRRLAGEGSYEQYF. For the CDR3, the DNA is TGTGCCAGCAGGCGACTAGCGGGAGAAGGGTCCTACGAGCAGTACTTC.

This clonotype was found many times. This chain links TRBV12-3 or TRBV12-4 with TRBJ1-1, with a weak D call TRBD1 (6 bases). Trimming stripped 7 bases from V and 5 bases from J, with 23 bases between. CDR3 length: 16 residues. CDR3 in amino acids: CASILFSMGGDTEAFF. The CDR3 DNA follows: TGTGCCAGCATCCTTTTTTCAATGGGGGGCGATACTGAAGCTTTCTTT.

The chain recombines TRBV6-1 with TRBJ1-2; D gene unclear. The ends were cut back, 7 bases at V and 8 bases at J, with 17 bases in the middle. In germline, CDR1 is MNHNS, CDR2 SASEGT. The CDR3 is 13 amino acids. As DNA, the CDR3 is TGTGCCAGCATTTCAGACCCCAGGAGAGGCTACACCTTC. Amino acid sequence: CASISDPRRGYTF.

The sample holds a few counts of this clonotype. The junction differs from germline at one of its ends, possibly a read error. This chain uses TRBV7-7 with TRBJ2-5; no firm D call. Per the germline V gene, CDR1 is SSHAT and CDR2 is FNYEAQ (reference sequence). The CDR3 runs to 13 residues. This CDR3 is CASSQQPQETQYF. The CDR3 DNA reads TGTGCTAGCAGCCAGCAACCGCAAGAGACCCAGTACTTC. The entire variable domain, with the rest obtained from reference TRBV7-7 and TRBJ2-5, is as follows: GAGVSQSPRYKVTKRGQDVTLRCDPISSHATLYWYQQALGQGPEFLTYFNYEAQPDKSGLPSDRFSAERPEGSISTLTIQRTEQRDSAMYRCASSQQPQETQYFGPGTRLLVL.

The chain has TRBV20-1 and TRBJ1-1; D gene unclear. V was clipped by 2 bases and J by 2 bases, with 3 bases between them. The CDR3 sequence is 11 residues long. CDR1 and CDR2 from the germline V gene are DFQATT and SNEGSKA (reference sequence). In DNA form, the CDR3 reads TGCAGTGCTAGATATAACACTGAAGCTTTCTTT. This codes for CSARYNTEAFF.

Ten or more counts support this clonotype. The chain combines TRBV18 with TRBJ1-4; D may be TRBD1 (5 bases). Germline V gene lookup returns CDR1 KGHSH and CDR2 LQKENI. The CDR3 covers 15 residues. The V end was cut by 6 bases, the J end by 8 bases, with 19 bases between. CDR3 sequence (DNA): TGTGCCAGCTCGCTTGACGGGGCGTGGGGAGAAAAACTGTTTTTT. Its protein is CASSLDGAWGEKLFF.

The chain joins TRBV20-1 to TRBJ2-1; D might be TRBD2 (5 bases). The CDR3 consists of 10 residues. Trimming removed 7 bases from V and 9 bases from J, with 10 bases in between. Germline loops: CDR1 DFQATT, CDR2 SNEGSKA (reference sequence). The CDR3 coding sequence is TGCAGTGTAGGGAGCCGTGAGCAGTTCTTC. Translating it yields CSVGSREQFF.

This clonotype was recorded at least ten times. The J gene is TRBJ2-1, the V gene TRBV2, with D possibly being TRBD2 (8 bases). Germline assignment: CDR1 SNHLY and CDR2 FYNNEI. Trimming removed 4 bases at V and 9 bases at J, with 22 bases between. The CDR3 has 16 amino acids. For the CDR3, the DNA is TGTGCCAGCAGTGTTGAAGGGGGCAGCGGGAGTGGTGAGCAGTTCTTC. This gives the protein CASSVEGGSGSGEQFF.

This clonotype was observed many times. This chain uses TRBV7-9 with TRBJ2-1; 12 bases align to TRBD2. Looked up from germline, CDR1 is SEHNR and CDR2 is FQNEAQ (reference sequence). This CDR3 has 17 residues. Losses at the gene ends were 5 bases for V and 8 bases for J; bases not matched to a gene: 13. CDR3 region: CASSLKLGGLAGDEQFF. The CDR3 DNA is TGTGCCAGCAGCCTTAAGCTGGGGGGACTAGCGGGCGATGAGCAGTTCTTC. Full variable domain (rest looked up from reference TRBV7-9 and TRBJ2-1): DTGVSQNPRHKITKRGQNVTFRCDPISEHNRLYWYRQTLGQGPEFLTYFQNEAQLEKSRLLSDRFSAERPKGSFSTLEIQRTEQGDSAMYLCASSLKLGGLAGDEQFFGPGTRLTVL.

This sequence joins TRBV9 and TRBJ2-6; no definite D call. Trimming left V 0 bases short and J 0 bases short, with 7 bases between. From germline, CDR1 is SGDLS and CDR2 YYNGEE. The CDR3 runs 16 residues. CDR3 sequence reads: CASSVVGNSGANVLTF. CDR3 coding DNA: TGTGCCAGCAGCGTAGTGGGGAACTCTGGGGCCAACGTCCTGACTTTC.

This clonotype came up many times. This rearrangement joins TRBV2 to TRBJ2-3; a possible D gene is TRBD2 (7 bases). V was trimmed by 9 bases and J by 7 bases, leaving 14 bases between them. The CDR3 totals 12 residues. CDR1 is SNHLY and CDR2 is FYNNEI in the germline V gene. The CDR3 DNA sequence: TGTGCCAGAACAGGGAGGGGCTATACGCAGTATTTT. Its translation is CARTGRGYTQYF.